This passage covers 13 T cell receptor beta chains from one sample sequenced in a study of PD-1 blockade in mismatch repair-deficient tumors. The repertoire was sequenced with immunoSEQ multiplex PCR; TCRdb's copy has only in-frame clones and lacks some. The sample has 100,000 to 150,000 clones; roughly 86% are singletons. The input for sequencing was peripheral blood, taken 44 weeks after starting pembrolizumab. Receptors originate from an adult with mismatch repair-deficient cancer.

This clone came up once. V and J are TRBV7-9 and TRBJ2-1; possible D gene TRBD2, 7 bases. This CDR3 is 16 amino acids long. The germline V gene has CDR1 SEHNR and CDR2 FQNEAQ (reference sequence). V lost 0 bases, J lost 8 bases, and 17 bases lay in between. The CDR3 DNA is TGTGCCAGCAGCTTAGCGGGGGGGCGAATTAGGGATGAGCAGTTCTTC. Its translation is CASSLAGGRIRDEQFF. Full variable domain (outside the CDR3, taken from reference TRBV7-9 and TRBJ2-1): DTGVSQNPRHKITKRGQNVTFRCDPISEHNRLYWYRQTLGQGPEFLTYFQNEAQLEKSRLLSDRFSAERPKGSFSTLEIQRTEQGDSAMYLCASSLAGGRIRDEQFFGPGTRLTVL.

This clone appeared once. V is TRBV5-8 and J is TRBJ1-1; D might be TRBD1 (5 bases). The CDR3 has 16 amino acids. Germline V gene data show CDR1 as SGHTS and CDR2 as YDEGEE. Trimming shortened V by 5 bases and J by 0 bases, and 17 bases separated the two germline ends. This chain's CDR3 is CASSYGTLNMNTEAFF. For the CDR3, the DNA is TGTGCCAGCAGTTATGGGACTCTGAACATGAACACTGAAGCTTTCTTT. Full variable domain (missing parts from reference TRBV5-8 and TRBJ1-1): EAGVTQSPTHLIKTRGQQATLRCSPISGHTSVYWYQQALGLGLQFLLWYDEGEERNRGNFPPRFSGRQFPNYSSELNVNALELEDSALYLCASSYGTLNMNTEAFFGQGTRLTVV.

Turning to this clone: The sample carries other DNA sequences with the same CDR3. J is TRBJ2-1 and V is TRBV27; no reliable D call. Germline V gene lookup returns CDR1 MNHEY and CDR2 SMNVEV (reference sequence). The CDR3 extends over 14 amino acids. The germline V and J ends were trimmed by 3 bases and 9 bases, with 15 bases remaining between them. For the CDR3, the DNA is TGTGCCAGCAGTTTTAACTGGCACAGTAGTGAGCAGTTCTTC. Its protein product is CASSFNWHSSEQFF.

V is TRBV15 and J is TRBJ2-1, with D maybe TRBD2 (6 bases). The length of the CDR3 is 16 residues. The V end was cut by 0 bases, the J end by 3 bases, with 12 bases between. Germline CDR1 is LNHNV and CDR2 is YYDKDF (reference sequence). The CDR3 nucleotides read TGTGCCACCAGCAGAGATGCGGGGCGGATCTACAATGAGCAGTTCTTC. It is translated as CATSRDAGRIYNEQFF. Combining the CDR3 with reference TRBV15 and TRBJ2-1 gives the whole variable domain DAMVIQNPRYQVTQFGKPVTLSCSQTLNHNVMYWYQQKSSQAPKLLFHYYDKDFNNEADTPDNFQSRRPNTSFCFLDIRSPGLGDTAMYLCATSRDAGRIYNEQFFGPGTRLTVL.

V usage is TRBV5-1 and J usage is TRBJ2-1, with 10 bases identical to TRBD2. Per germline, CDR1 SGHRS and CDR2 YFSETQ. The CDR3 runs 17 residues. Trimming removed 1 base from V and 7 bases from J; junction bases left unmatched: 11. CDR3 sequence reads: CASSLLHSGRAGNEQFF. In nucleotides, the CDR3 is TGCGCCAGCAGCTTGCTTCACAGCGGGAGGGCCGGGAATGAGCAGTTCTTC. Using reference TRBV5-1 and TRBJ2-1 for the parts outside the CDR3, the full variable domain is KAGVTQTPRYLIKTRGQQVTLSCSPISGHRSVSWYQQTPGQGLQFLFEYFSETQRNKGNFPGRFSGRQFSNSRSEMNVSTLELGDSALYLCASSLLHSGRAGNEQFFGPGTRLTVL.

The CDR3 loop is CASSPPRTGDTEAFF. The CDR3 nucleotides read TGTGCCAGCAGCCCCCCAAGGACAGGGGACACTGAAGCTTTCTTT. J is TRBJ1-1 and V is TRBV9, with 9 bases lining up with TRBD1. CDR3 length: 15 amino acids. CDR1 SGDLS and CDR2 YYNGEE come from the germline V gene. Trimming took 4 bases from V and 3 from J; bases not matched to a gene: 7.

The CDR3 is CASSPYGTGPINEQFF. DNA for the CDR3: TGTGCCAGCTCACCTTATGGGACAGGGCCCATCAATGAGCAGTTCTTC. The V call is TRBV18, the J call TRBJ2-1; 9 bases agree with TRBD1. The CDR3 contains 16 residues. J gave up 6 bases and V 3 bases, and 9 bases lay outside the gene matches. In germline, CDR1 is KGHSH, CDR2 LQKENI.

The chain joins TRBV19 to TRBJ2-3; possible D gene TRBD2, 7 bases. The germline V gene has CDR1 LNHDA and CDR2 SQIVND (reference sequence). CDR3 length equals 18 residues. V lost 6 bases to trimming and J lost 2 bases, with 24 bases between them. The CDR3 DNA is TGTGCCAGTAGCCCGACGGGGGGAGGGGGTATATTCACAGATACGCAGTATTTT. This gives the protein CASSPTGGGGIFTDTQYF.

The chain employs TRBV5-5 and TRBJ2-7; a possible D gene is TRBD1 (5 bases). CDR1 and CDR2 (germline): SGHKS, YYEKEE (reference sequence). V was cut by 3 bases and J by 4 bases, with 14 bases left in between. This CDR3 is 14 amino acids long. In DNA, the CDR3 is TGTGCCAGCAGCTCCAGGGCGGATGGGTACGAGCAGTACTTC. Its protein product is CASSSRADGYEQYF. Full variable domain (missing parts from reference TRBV5-5 and TRBJ2-7): DAGVTQSPTHLIKTRGQQVTLRCSPISGHKSVSWYQQVLGQGPQFIFQYYEKEERGRGNFPDRFSARQFPNYSSELNVNALLLGDSALYLCASSSRADGYEQYFGPGTRLTVT.

This chain connects TRBV10-2 to TRBJ2-3, with D uncertain. Germline V CDR1 and CDR2: WSHSY, SAAADI. With 9 bases removed from V and 2 bases from J, the gap between germline ends came to 18 bases. CDR3 length: 15 amino acids. The CDR3 nucleotides are TGCGCCAGGGGTTTCAGAGGCAGACCCACAGATACGCAGTATTTT. Translating gives CARGFRGRPTDTQYF.

J is TRBJ2-1 and V is TRBV6-5, with a tentative D call TRBD2 (5 bases). V gave up 4 bases and J gave up 0 bases, with 7 bases separating them. In germline, CDR1 is MNHEY, CDR2 SVGAGI. The CDR3 sequence is 14 residues long. The CDR3 is CASSSRGSYNEQFF. For the CDR3, the DNA is TGTGCCAGCAGTTCCCGGGGCTCCTACAATGAGCAGTTCTTC.

This chain links TRBV11-2 with TRBJ2-3; 11 bases fit TRBD2. The V segment lost 6 bases and the J segment 4 bases; nucleotides outside the gene matches: 12. The CDR3 is 17 amino acids. Looked up from germline, CDR1 is SGHAT and CDR2 is FQNNGV. CDR3 protein: CASRSIAGGPESDTQYF. Written as DNA, the CDR3 is TGTGCCAGCAGATCGATAGCGGGAGGGCCCGAGTCAGATACGCAGTATTTT.

The rearrangement joins TRBV27 to TRBJ2-1; D possibly uses TRBD1 or TRBD2 (7 bases each). The V gene's germline CDR1 is MNHEY and CDR2 SMNVEV (reference sequence). The V end was cut by 4 bases, the J end by 4 bases, with 14 bases between. The CDR3 runs 15 residues. The CDR3 coding sequence is TGTGCCAGCAGTTCAAACAGGGGAGGGTACAATGAGCAGTTCTTC. It translates to CASSSNRGGYNEQFF.